The rows below give T cell receptor beta chains drawn from one sample of a study of CD8+ T cells in alopecia areata. The assay was immunoSEQ multiplex PCR, and TCRdb's table has in-frame clones only and misses some. Of fewer than 250,000 clones in the sample, more than 30% were seen once. Sequenced here: CD4+ T cells sorted from blood, sampled at week 34, from a patient treated with tofacitinib. All receptors derive from a human donor with alopecia areata. CDR3s include the opening cysteine and the closing phenylalanine or tryptophan. The order of the fields is D gene, clone size, J gene, V gene, CDR3 DNA, CDR3 protein. A D gene is named only where the DNA matches it firmly. Clone size is shown for a subset of rows, as once, few, many or a class of expanded clone.

. | . | TRBJ1-4 | TRBV30 | TGTGCCTGGAGTACATCCGACAGTGAAAAACTGTTTTTT | CAWSTSDSEKLFF
TRBD1 | few | TRBJ2-7 | TRBV9 | TGTGCCAGCAGCGTATGGGACAGGGAGGGTGAGCAGTACTTC | CASSVWDREGEQYF
. | . | TRBJ1-6 | TRBV25-1 | TGTGCCAGCGGGGGGGCAGAGATGCCTAATTCACCCCTCCACTTT | CASGGAEMPNSPLHF
TRBD2 | many | TRBJ2-5 | TRBV11-2 | TGTGCCAGCAGCCCAAGCGGGGGCTATGGGGAGACCCAGTACTTC | CASSPSGGYGETQYF
TRBD1 | few | TRBJ1-3 | TRBV4-2 | TGTGCCAGCAGCCAAGAGGGACAGACCAACTCTGGAAACACCATATATTTT | CASSQEGQTNSGNTIYF
. | . | TRBJ2-1 | TRBV9 | TGTGCCAGCAGCGTAGCCCCAGCGTCGTACAATGAGCAGTTCTTC | CASSVAPASYNEQFF
. | . | TRBJ1-2 | TRBV9 | TGTGCCAGCAGCGCCGTATGGGGCGATGGCTACACCTTC | CASSAVWGDGYTF
TRBD1 | . | TRBJ1-2 | TRBV29-1 | TGCAGCGTTGTGAACAGGAGGGGGCCTAACTATGGCTACACCTTC | CSVVNRRGPNYGYTF
. | few | TRBJ1-1 | TRBV4-2 | TGTGCCAGCAGCCAAGATGGCGAAGTCACTGAAGCTTTCTTT | CASSQDGEVTEAFF
. | few | TRBJ1-5 | TRBV2 | TGTGCCAGCACCTCGGGACAAGGCCGGGGTCAGCCCCAGCATTTT | CASTSGQGRGQPQHF
. | few | TRBJ2-3 | TRBV29-1 | TGCAGCGTCGGTCTGGGCGGGACAACAGATACGCAGTATTTT | CSVGLGGTTDTQYF
. | . | TRBJ1-2 | TRBV18 | TGTGCCAGCTCACCAGGGAACCTGGCCGATGGCTACACCTTC | CASSPGNLADGYTF
. | . | TRBJ2-1 | TRBV29-1 | TGCAGCGCGGCTATGAGGATGACCTACAATGAGCAGTTCTTC | CSAAMRMTYNEQFF
. | . | TRBJ1-6 | TRBV30 | TGTGCCTGGAGTTGGAAGATGAGCTCCTATAATTCACCCCTCCACTTT | CAWSWKMSSYNSPLHF
TRBD1 | once | TRBJ1-2 | TRBV30 | TGTGCCTGGGCAACCCAGGGGGTCGACTATGGCTACACCTTC | CAWATQGVDYGYTF
. | . | TRBJ2-7 | TRBV18 | TGTGCCAGCTCACCACCCAAGACAGCGAGCTACGAGCAGTACTTC | CASSPPKTASYEQYF
TRBD1 | . | TRBJ1-1 | TRBV4-1 | TGCGCCAGCAGCCAAGACTCAGACAGGGATCCCACTGAAGCTTTCTTT | CASSQDSDRDPTEAFF
. | . | TRBJ2-1 | TRBV7-2 | TGTGCCAGCAGCTTAGCGGCGGGCTCCTACAATGAGCAGTTCTTC | CASSLAAGSYNEQFF
. | few | TRBJ1-2 | TRBV10-2 | TGCGCCAGCAGTGATGTCCTTCAGGGTGGCTACACCTTC | CASSDVLQGGYTF
. | . | TRBJ1-1 | TRBV7-2 | TGTGCCAGCAGTACCCTACGAGCTAGGTTGAACACTGAAGCTTTCTTT | CASSTLRARLNTEAFF
TRBD2 | . | TRBJ2-3 | TRBV27 | TGTGCCAGCAGCCCACGCCCGACTAGCGGGGGGGCACATACGCAGTATTTT | CASSPRPTSGGAHTQYF
. | . | TRBJ1-5 | TRBV4-1 | TGCGCCAGCAGCCAAGTCTATCTGGAGCCCCAGCATTTT | CASSQVYLEPQHF
. | once | TRBJ1-1 | TRBV4-1 | TGCGCCAGCAGCCAAGTGGCAGGGAAAGCTTTCTTT | CASSQVAGKAFF
. | few | TRBJ2-1 | TRBV7-9 | TGTGCCAGCAGCCCAACTAGCAACAATGAGCAGTTCTTC | CASSPTSNNEQFF
. | . | TRBJ1-2 | TRBV2 | TGTGCCAGCAGTGTAAACAGCTTTAACTATGGCTACACCTTC | CASSVNSFNYGYTF